Below are 20 T cell receptor beta chains sequenced from a single sample in a study of blood T cell repertoires in COVID-19. The method was immunoSEQ multiplex PCR; TCRdb's version includes in-frame clones alone and lacks a portion of them. The top ten clones hold just over 8% of a sample with over 55,000 clones, 85% to 90% of them seen once. The specimen sequenced was peripheral blood. Receptors were obtained from a man aged 50 to 59 with active COVID-19.

The J gene is TRBJ2-3, the V gene TRBV5-1; a possible D gene is TRBD1 (6 bases). The CDR3 is 15 residues long. In germline, CDR1 is SGHRS, CDR2 YFSETQ. Trimming removed 3 bases at V and 2 bases at J, with 13 bases between. Written as DNA, the CDR3 is TGCGCCAGCAGCTCAGGGGATGGGTACACAGATACGCAGTATTTT. Encoded protein: CASSSGDGYTDTQYF.

J is TRBJ1-4 and V is TRBV6-9; 11 bases match TRBD1. V lost 3 bases to trimming and J lost 3 bases; unmatched junction nucleotides: 12. This CDR3 contains 19 residues. Per germline, CDR1 MNHGY and CDR2 SVAAGI. The CDR3: CASSYPGQGVWRANEKLFF. CDR3 DNA: TGTGCCAGCAGTTACCCGGGACAGGGGGTTTGGAGGGCTAATGAAAAACTGTTTTTT.

This chain links TRBV6-5 with TRBJ2-7; 9 nucleotides match TRBD1. Losses at the gene ends were 2 bases for V and 2 bases for J; bases not matched to a gene: 4. The CDR3 sequence is 15 residues long. CDR1 and CDR2 (germline): MNHEY, SVGAGI. CDR3 in amino acids: CASSYTGTGTYEQYF. CDR3 bases: TGTGCCAGCAGTTACACCGGGACAGGGACCTACGAGCAGTACTTC.

The V and J genes are TRBV19 and TRBJ1-1, with unresolved D. Looked up from germline, CDR1 is LNHDA and CDR2 is SQIVND (reference sequence). CDR3 size: 12 residues. With 7 bases removed from V and 5 bases from J, the gap between germline ends came to 11 bases. CDR3 protein: CASTLSGTEAFF. The DNA of the CDR3 is TGTGCCAGTACCCTATCGGGAACTGAAGCTTTCTTT.

The gene calls are TRBV2 and TRBJ2-3; 7 bases are shared with TRBD1. CDR3 size: 15 residues. The germline CDR1 and CDR2 sequences are SNHLY and FYNNEI. J lost 2 bases, V lost 7 bases, and 9 bases had no gene match. This CDR3 reads CASIRTGQPTDTQYF. Here the CDR3 DNA reads TGTGCCAGCATCCGCACGGGACAGCCCACAGATACGCAGTATTTT.

This chain joins TRBV7-2 and TRBJ2-7; 9 positions match TRBD1. Germline V gives CDR1 SGHTA, CDR2 FQGNSA. The trim removed 4 bases at V and 1 base at J, leaving 5 bases unmatched. The CDR3 covers 15 residues. CDR3 DNA sequence: TGTGCCAGCAGCTCGGGGACAGGGTCTTCCTACGAGCAGTACTTC. Its protein product is CASSSGTGSSYEQYF.

This chain uses TRBV7-9 with TRBJ1-1; the match to TRBD1 covers 8 bases. Unmatched junction bases numbered 6, after V lost 8 bases and J lost 1 base. This CDR3 contains 14 residues. The germline V gene encodes CDR1 SEHNR and CDR2 FQNEAQ (reference sequence). The CDR3 coding sequence is TGTGCCAGCGTCTCAGGGGGCGGGAACACTGAAGCTTTCTTT. Translated, it gives CASVSGGGNTEAFF. Full variable domain (missing parts from reference TRBV7-9 and TRBJ1-1): DTGVSQNPRHKITKRGQNVTFRCDPISEHNRLYWYRQTLGQGPEFLTYFQNEAQLEKSRLLSDRFSAERPKGSFSTLEIQRTEQGDSAMYLCASVSGGGNTEAFFGQGTRLTVV.

The CDR3 DNA sequence: TGTGCCATCAGTGAGTCGTCGGGACTAGCGGTCTCCTACGAGCAGTACTTC. Encoded protein: CAISESSGLAVSYEQYF. The J gene is TRBJ2-7, the V gene TRBV10-3, with 11 positions matching TRBD2. The germline CDR1 and CDR2 sequences are ENHRY and SYGVKD. V lost 0 bases to trimming and J lost 0 bases; unmatched junction nucleotides: 4. The CDR3 extends over 17 amino acids.

V gene TRBV5-1 combines with J gene TRBJ1-1; D remains unclear. Germline V CDR1 and CDR2: SGHRS, YFSETQ. V gave up 0 bases and J gave up 9 bases, with 15 bases separating them. The length of the CDR3 is 14 residues. The DNA of the CDR3 is TGCGCCAGCAGCTTGGCCGGGAACGATGAGCAAGCTTTCTTT. It yields the protein CASSLAGNDEQAFF. The variable domain in full, completed from reference TRBV5-1 and TRBJ1-1, reads KAGVTQTPRYLIKTRGQQVTLSCSPISGHRSVSWYQQTPGQGLQFLFEYFSETQRNKGNFPGRFSGRQFSNSRSEMNVSTLELGDSALYLCASSLAGNDEQAFFGQGTRLTVV.

Regarding this clone: One end of the junction is discordant with germline, which a read error may explain. The chain is built from TRBV18 and TRBJ2-7, with 15 bases lining up with TRBD2. The CDR3 is 15 residues long. Germline-derived CDR1 and CDR2 are KGHSH and LQKENI. For the CDR3, the DNA is TGTGCCAGCTCACCACCAGGGACTAGCGGGGGGAGCTTGTCCTTC. Translating gives CASSPPGTSGGSLSF.

The chain recombines TRBV7-9 with TRBJ2-1; maybe TRBD1 (6 bases). Trimming cost V 4 bases and J 8 bases, with 12 bases left between them. The CDR3 length is 13 residues. CDR1 and CDR2 from the germline V gene are SEHNR and FQNEAQ (reference sequence). CDR3 DNA sequence: TGTGCCAGCAGCTCACAGGGCAACGATGAGCAGTTCTTC. Translating gives CASSSQGNDEQFF.

This clone appeared a single time. This chain uses TRBV21-1 with TRBJ2-7; the D call of TRBD2 is as the table states it, not checked on the DNA. TRBV21-1 is a known pseudogene. This CDR3 region has 17 residues. The CDR3 loop reads CASSASSRDYLTYEQYF. The CDR3 nucleotides read TGTGCCAGCAGCGCATCCTCCCGGGACTACCTCACCTACGAGCAGTACTTC.

The genes are TRBV6-2 or TRBV6-3 and TRBJ1-5; D is ambiguous. This CDR3 comprises 14 residues. V lost 2 bases and J 7 bases, leaving 12 bases between the germline ends. Germline CDR1 MNHEY, CDR2 SVGEGT. The CDR3 DNA is TGTGCCAGCAGTTACGGGAGTTTAAAACAGCCCCAGCATTTT. Translated: CASSYGSLKQPQHF.

The rearrangement links TRBV28 to TRBJ2-5, with 7 nucleotides matching TRBD1. This CDR3 spans 14 amino acids. Trimming took 4 bases from V and 1 from J; bases not matched to a gene: 3. The germline CDR1 and CDR2 sequences are MDHEN and SYDVKM. CDR3 residues: CASSSRGTQETQYF. DNA for the CDR3: TGTGCCAGCAGTTCCAGGGGGACCCAAGAGACCCAGTACTTC.

The chain joins TRBV6-5 to TRBJ2-3, with 12 bases that match TRBD2. The CDR3 length is 15 residues. V lost 4 bases and J lost 7; bases outside the gene matches: 6. Germline V lookup: CDR1 MNHEY, CDR2 SVGAGI. CDR3 bases: TGTGCCAGCAGTTCGGGCCTAGCGGGGGGGTATACGCAGTATTTT. Its protein is CASSSGLAGGYTQYF.

The chain links TRBV4-3 to TRBJ1-2; 8 bases match TRBD1. Germline V gives CDR1 LGHNA, CDR2 YSLEER. CDR3 length: 17 amino acids. The J segment lost 8 bases and the V segment lost 0 bases, leaving 14 bases of the junction unmatched. In DNA form, the CDR3 reads TGCGCCAGCAGCCAAGATCGGGTGAACCAGGGGGCTGACGGCTACACCTTC. Translating it yields CASSQDRVNQGADGYTF.

The rearrangement joins TRBV11-1 to TRBJ2-3; 8 bases are shared with TRBD2. The junction had 5 bases not matched to a gene; V was cut back by 3 bases and J by 3 bases. Germline V lookup: CDR1 SGHAT, CDR2 FQDESV (reference sequence). CDR3 size: 15 residues. Written as DNA, the CDR3 is TGTGCCAGCAGCTTCTCGGGGGGGGAGACAGATACGCAGTATTTT. Its protein is CASSFSGGETDTQYF.

This chain connects TRBV4-3 to TRBJ1-2, with a tentative D call TRBD1 (6 bases). V was shortened by 2 bases and J by 0 bases, with 13 bases between the two germline ends. Looked up from germline, CDR1 is LGHNA and CDR2 is YSLEER. The CDR3 is 16 amino acids. The CDR3: CASSQRTVGTNYGYTF. The DNA of the CDR3 is TGCGCCAGCAGCCAAAGGACAGTCGGGACTAACTATGGCTACACCTTC.

The chain uses TRBV5-1 and TRBJ1-4, with 10 bases aligning to TRBD1. V trimming: 3 bases; J trimming: 5 bases; junction bases outside the gene matches: 7. Germline V gene lookup returns CDR1 SGHRS and CDR2 YFSETQ. CDR3 length equals 16 residues. CDR3 sequence reads: CASSSGTGERNEKLFF. The CDR3 bases are TGCGCCAGCAGCTCCGGGACAGGGGAGAGGAATGAAAAACTGTTTTTT. The variable domain in full, with the rest retrieved from reference TRBV5-1 and TRBJ1-4, is KAGVTQTPRYLIKTRGQQVTLSCSPISGHRSVSWYQQTPGQGLQFLFEYFSETQRNKGNFPGRFSGRQFSNSRSEMNVSTLELGDSALYLCASSSGTGERNEKLFFGSGTQLSVL.

The chain links TRBV19 to TRBJ1-1; D possibly corresponds to TRBD1 (6 bases). Trimming took 5 bases from V and 5 from J, leaving 18 bases between them. Germline V gene data show CDR1 as LNHDA and CDR2 as SQIVND (reference sequence). The CDR3 covers 15 residues. CDR3 in amino acids: CASSLHRVPVTEAFF. CDR3 in DNA: TGTGCCAGTAGTCTACACAGGGTACCCGTTACTGAAGCTTTCTTT.